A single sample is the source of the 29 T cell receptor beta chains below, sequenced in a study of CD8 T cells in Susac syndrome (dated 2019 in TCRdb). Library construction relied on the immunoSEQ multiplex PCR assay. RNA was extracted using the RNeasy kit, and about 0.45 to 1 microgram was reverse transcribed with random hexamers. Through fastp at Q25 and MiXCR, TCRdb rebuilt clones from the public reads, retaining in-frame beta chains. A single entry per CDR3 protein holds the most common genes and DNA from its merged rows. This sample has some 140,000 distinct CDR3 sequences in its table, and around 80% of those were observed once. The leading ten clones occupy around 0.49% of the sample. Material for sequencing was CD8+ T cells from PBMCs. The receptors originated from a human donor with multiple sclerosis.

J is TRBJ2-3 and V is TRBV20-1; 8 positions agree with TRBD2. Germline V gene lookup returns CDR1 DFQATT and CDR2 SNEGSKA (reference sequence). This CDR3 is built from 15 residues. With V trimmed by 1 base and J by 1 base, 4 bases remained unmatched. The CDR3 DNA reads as TGCAGTGCTAGAGGTCCAGCGGGGGGCACAGATACGCAGTATTTT. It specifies CSARGPAGGTDTQYF.

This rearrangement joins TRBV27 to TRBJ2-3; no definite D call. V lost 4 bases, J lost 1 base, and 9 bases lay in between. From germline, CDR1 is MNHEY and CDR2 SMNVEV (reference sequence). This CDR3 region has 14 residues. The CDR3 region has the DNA TGTGCCAGCAGTTCCTACCGGGGCACAGATACGCAGTATTTT. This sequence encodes CASSSYRGTDTQYF.

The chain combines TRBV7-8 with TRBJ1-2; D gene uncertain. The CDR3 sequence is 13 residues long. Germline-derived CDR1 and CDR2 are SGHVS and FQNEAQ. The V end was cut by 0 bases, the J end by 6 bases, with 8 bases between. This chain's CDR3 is CASSLAERDGYTF. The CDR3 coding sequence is TGTGCCAGCAGCTTAGCCGAGAGGGATGGCTACACCTTC.

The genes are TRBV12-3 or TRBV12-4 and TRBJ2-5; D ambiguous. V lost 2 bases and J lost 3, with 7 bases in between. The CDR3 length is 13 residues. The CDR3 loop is CASSLRQEETQYF. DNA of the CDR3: TGTGCCAGCAGTTTACGACAAGAAGAGACCCAGTACTTC.

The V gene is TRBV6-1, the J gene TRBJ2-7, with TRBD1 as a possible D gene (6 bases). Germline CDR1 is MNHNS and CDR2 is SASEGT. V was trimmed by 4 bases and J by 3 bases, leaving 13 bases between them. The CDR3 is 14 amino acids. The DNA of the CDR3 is TGTGCCAGCAGTGGACAGGAGACCTTCTACGAGCAGTACGTC. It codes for CASSGQETFYEQYV.

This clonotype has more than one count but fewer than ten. The DNA of the CDR3 is TGTGCCAGCAGCTTCTCCGGGACAAAGTACGAGCAGTACGTC. It codes for CASSFSGTKYEQYV. The chain joins TRBV11-2 to TRBJ2-7; possible D gene TRBD1, 6 bases. V was pared by 3 bases and J by 4 bases, with 13 bases between. CDR3 length equals 14 residues. CDR1 is SGHAT, CDR2 FQNNGV, per germline.

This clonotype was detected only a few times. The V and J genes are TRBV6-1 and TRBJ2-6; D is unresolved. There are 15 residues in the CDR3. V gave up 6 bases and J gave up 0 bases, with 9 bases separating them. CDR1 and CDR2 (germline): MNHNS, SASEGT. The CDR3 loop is CASSLPSSGANVLTF. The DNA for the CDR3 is TGTGCCAGCAGCCTGCCCAGCTCTGGGGCCAACGTCCTGACTTTC.

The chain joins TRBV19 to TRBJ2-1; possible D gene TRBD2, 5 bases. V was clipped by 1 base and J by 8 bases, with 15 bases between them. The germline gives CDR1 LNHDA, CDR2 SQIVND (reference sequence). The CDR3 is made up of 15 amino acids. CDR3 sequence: CASSIALGHIHEQFF. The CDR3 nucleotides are TGTGCCAGTAGTATAGCACTAGGGCACATCCATGAGCAGTTCTTC.

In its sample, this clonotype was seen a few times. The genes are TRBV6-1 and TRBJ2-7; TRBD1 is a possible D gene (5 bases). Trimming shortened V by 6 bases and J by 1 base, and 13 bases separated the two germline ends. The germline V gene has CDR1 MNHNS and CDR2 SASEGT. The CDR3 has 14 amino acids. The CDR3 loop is CASRSSGISYEQYV. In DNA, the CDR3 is TGTGCCAGCAGGTCGTCAGGGATATCCTACGAGCAGTACGTC.

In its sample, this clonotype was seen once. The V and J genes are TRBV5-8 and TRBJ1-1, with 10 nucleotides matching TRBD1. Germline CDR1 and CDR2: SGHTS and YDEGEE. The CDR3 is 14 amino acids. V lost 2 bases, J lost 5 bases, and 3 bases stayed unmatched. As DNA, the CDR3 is TGTGCCAGCAGCTTTGGGACAGGGGTAACTGAAGCTTTCTTT. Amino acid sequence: CASSFGTGVTEAFF.

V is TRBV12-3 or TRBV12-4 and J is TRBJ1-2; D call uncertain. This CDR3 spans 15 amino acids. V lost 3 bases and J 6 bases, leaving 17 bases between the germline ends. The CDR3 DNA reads TGTGCCAGCAGTTTCACGCCGGCGGGTGAGGATGGCTACACCTTC. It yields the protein CASSFTPAGEDGYTF.

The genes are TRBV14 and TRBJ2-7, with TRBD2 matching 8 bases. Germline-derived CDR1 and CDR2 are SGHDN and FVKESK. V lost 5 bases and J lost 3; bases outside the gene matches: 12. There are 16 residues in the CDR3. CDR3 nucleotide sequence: TGTGCCAGCAGCTCCCTCGTAATAGCGGGGTACTACGAGCAGTACTTC. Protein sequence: CASSSLVIAGYYEQYF.

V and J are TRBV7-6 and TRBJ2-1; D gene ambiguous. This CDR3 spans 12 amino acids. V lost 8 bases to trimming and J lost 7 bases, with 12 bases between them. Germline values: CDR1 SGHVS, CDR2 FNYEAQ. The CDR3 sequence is CASGQTGNEQFF. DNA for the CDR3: TGTGCCAGCGGCCAGACCGGTAATGAGCAGTTCTTC.

CDR3 protein: CASTGPAVPGNTIYF. In nucleotides, the CDR3 is TGTGCCAGCACCGGTCCAGCGGTCCCAGGAAACACCATATATTTT. V is TRBV2 and J is TRBJ1-3, with D unresolved. The V end lost 7 bases, the J end lost 4 bases, and 17 bases lay between the germline ends. CDR3 length: 15 residues. Looked up from germline, CDR1 is SNHLY and CDR2 is FYNNEI.

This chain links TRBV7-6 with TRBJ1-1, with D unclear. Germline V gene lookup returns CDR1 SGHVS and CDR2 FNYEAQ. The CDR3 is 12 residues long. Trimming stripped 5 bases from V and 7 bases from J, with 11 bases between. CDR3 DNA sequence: TGTGCCAGCAGCGACCTTGGCAATGAAGCTTTCTTT. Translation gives CASSDLGNEAFF.

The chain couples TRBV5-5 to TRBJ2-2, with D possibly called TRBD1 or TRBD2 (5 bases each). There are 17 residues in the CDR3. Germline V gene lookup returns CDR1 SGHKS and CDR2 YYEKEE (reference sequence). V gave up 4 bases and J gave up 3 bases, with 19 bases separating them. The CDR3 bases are TGTGCCAGCAGCCACTTGACTCCCGGGGCCGACACCGGGGAGCTGTTTTTT. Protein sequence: CASSHLTPGADTGELFF.

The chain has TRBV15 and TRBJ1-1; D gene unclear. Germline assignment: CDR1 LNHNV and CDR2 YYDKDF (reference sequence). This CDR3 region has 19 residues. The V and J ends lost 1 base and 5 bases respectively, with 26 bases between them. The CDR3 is CATSRVSLRGLRISTEAFF. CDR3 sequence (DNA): TGTGCCACCAGCAGAGTATCTCTCCGGGGATTGAGGATCTCGACTGAAGCTTTCTTT.

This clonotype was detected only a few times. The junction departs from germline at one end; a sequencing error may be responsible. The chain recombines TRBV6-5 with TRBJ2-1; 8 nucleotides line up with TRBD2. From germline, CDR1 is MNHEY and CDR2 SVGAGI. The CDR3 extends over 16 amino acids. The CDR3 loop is CVSSYGSGGVIDEQFF. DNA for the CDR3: TGTGTCAGCAGTTACGGATCGGGGGGGGTTATCGATGAGCAGTTCTTC.

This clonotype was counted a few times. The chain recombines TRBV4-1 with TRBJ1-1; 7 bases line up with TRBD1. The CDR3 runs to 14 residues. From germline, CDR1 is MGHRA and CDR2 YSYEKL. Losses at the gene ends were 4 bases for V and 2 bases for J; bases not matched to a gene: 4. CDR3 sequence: CASSRRDSNTEAFF. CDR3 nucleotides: TGCGCCAGCAGCCGCCGGGACAGTAACACTGAAGCTTTCTTT.

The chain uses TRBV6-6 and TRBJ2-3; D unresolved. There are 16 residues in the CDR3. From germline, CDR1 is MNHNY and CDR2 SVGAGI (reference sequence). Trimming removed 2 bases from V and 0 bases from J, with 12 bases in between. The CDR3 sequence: CASSYPPGSSTDTQYF. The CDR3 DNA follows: TGTGCCAGCAGTTACCCCCCGGGTAGTAGCACAGATACGCAGTATTTT.

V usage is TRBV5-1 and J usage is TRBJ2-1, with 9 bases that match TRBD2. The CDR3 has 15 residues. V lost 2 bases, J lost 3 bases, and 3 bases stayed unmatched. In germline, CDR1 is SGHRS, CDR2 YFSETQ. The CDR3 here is CASSFRLAVYNEQFF. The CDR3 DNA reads TGCGCCAGCAGCTTCAGACTAGCGGTCTACAATGAGCAGTTCTTC.

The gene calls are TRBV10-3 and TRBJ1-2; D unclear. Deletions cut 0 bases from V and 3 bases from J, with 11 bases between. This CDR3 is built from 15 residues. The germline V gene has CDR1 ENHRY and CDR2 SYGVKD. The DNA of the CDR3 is TGTGCCATCAGTGAGTCTCCATCGGTGGACTATGGCTACACCTTC. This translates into CAISESPSVDYGYTF.

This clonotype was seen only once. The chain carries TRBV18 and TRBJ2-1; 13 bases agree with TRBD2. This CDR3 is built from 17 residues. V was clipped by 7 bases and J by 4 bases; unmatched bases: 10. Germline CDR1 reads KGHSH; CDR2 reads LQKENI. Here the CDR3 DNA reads TGTGCCAGCTTCCAACTAGCGGGGGGGCCTGTGTACAATGAGCAGTTCTTC. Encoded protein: CASFQLAGGPVYNEQFF.

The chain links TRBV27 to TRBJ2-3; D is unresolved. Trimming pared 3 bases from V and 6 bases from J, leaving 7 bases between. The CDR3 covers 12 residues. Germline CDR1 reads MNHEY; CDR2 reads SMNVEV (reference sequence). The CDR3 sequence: CASSFSSDTQYF. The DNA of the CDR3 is TGTGCCAGCAGTTTCTCATCGGATACGCAGTATTTT.

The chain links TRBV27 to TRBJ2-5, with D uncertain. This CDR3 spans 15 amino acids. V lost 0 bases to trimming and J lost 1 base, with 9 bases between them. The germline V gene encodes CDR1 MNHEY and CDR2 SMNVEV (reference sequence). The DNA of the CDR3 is TGTGCCAGCAGTTTATCGAGGTTTGGCCAAGAGACCCAGTACTTC. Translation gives CASSLSRFGQETQYF.

The CDR3 coding sequence is TGTGCCAGCAGCTTAGCGCCTTGGGTCAGGGACTTCAATCAGCCCCAGCATTTT. Translating gives CASSLAPWVRDFNQPQHF. This rearrangement joins TRBV7-2 to TRBJ1-5; TRBD1 might be the D (5 bases). The CDR3 runs 18 residues. Germline CDR1 SGHTA, CDR2 FQGNSA. Trimming removed 0 bases at V and 3 bases at J, with 18 bases between. The full variable domain, with the rest looked up from reference TRBV7-2 and TRBJ1-5, is GAGVSQSPSNKVTEKGKDVELRCDPISGHTALYWYRQSLGQGLEFLIYFQGNSAPDKSGLPSDRFSAERTGGSVSTLTIQRTQQEDSAVYLCASSLAPWVRDFNQPQHFGDGTRLSIL.

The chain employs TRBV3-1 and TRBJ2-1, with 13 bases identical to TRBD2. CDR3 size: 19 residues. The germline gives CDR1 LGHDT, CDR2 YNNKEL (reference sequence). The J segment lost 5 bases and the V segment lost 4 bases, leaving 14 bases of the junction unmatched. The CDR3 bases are TGTGCCAGCAGCCCGCGGACTAGCGGGAGCCGCCCCTACGACAATGAGCAGTTCTTC. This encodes CASSPRTSGSRPYDNEQFF.

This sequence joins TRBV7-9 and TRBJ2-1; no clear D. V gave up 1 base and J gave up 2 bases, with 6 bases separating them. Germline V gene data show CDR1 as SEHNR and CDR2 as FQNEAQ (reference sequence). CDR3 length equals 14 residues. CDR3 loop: CASSLVETYNEQFF. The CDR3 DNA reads TGTGCCAGCAGCTTAGTAGAGACCTACAATGAGCAGTTCTTC.

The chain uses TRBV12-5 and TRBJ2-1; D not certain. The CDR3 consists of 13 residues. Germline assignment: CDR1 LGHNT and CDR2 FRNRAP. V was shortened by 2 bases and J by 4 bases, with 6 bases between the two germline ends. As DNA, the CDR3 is TGTGCTAGTGGTTTGCCTTATTACAATGAGCAGTTCTTC. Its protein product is CASGLPYYNEQFF. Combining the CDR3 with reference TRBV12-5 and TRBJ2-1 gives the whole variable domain DARVTQTPRHKVTEMGQEVTMRCQPILGHNTVFWYRQTMMQGLELLAYFRNRAPLDDSGMPKDRFSAEMPDATLATLKIQPSEPRDSAVYFCASGLPYYNEQFFGPGTRLTVL.